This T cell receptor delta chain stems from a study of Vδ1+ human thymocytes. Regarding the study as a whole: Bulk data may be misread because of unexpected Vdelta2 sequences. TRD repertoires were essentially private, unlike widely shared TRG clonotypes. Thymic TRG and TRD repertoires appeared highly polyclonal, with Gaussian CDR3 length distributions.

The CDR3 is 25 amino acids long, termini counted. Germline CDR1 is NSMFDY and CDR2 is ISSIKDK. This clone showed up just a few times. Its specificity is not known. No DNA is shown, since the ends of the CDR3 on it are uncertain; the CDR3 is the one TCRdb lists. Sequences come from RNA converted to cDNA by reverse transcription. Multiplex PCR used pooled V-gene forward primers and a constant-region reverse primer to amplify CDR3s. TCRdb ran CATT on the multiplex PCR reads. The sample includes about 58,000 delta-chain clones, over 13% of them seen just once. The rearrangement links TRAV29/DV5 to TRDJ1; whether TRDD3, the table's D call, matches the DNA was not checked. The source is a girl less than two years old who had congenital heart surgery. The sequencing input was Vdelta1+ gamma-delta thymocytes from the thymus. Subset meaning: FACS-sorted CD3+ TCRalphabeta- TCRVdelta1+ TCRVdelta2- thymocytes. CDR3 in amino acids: CSVLLCSNPYPPLLLGDTFTDKLIF.